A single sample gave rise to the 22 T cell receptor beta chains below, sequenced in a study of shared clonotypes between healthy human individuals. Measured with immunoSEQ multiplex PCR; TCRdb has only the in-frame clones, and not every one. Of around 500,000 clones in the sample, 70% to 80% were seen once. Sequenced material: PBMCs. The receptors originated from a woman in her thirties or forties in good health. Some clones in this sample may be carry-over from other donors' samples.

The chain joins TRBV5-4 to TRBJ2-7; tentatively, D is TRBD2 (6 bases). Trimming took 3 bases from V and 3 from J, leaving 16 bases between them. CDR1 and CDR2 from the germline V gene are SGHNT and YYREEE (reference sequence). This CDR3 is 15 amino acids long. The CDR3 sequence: CASSWGGRGDYEQYF. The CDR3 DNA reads TGTGCCAGCAGCTGGGGAGGCCGAGGCGACTACGAGCAGTACTTC.

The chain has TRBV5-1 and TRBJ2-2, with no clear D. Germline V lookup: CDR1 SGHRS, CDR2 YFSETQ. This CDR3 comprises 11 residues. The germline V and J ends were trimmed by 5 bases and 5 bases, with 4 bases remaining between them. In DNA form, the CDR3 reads TGCGCCAGCAGTGGGACCGGGGAGCTGTTTTTT. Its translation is CASSGTGELFF.

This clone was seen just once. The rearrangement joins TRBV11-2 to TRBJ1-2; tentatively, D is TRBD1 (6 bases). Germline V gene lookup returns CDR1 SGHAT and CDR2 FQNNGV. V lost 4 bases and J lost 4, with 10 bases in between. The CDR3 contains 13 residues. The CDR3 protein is CASSSGTFYGYTF. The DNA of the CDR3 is TGTGCCAGCAGCTCAGGGACATTCTATGGCTACACCTTC.

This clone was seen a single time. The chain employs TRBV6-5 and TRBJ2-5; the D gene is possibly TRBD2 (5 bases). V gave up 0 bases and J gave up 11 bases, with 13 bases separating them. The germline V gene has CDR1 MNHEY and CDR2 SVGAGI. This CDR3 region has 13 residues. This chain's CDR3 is CASSYSWDGEQYF. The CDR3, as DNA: TGTGCCAGCAGTTACTCCTGGGATGGGGAGCAGTACTTC.

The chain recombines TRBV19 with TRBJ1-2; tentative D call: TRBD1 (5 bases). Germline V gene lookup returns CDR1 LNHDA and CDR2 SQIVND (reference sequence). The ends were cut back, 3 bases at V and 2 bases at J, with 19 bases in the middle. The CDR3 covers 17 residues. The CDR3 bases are TGTGCCAGTAGTATGAGCCGACAGATCTCACACAACTATGGCTACACCTTC. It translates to CASSMSRQISHNYGYTF.

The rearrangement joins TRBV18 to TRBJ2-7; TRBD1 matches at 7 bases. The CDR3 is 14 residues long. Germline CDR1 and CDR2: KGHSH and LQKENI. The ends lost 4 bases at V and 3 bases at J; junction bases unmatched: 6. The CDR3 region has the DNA TGTGCCAGCTCACGGGACAGCCGTTACTACGAGCAGTACTTC. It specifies CASSRDSRYYEQYF.

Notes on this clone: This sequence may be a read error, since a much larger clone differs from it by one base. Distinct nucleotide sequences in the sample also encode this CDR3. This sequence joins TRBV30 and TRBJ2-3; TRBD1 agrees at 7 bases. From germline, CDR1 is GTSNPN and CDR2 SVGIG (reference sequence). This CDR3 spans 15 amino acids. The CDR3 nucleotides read TGTGCCTGGAGTGGACAGGGTTCCCGCACAGACACGCAGTATTTT. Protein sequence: CAWSGQGSRTDTQYF. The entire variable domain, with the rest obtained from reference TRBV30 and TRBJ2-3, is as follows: SQTIHQWPATLVQPVGSPLSLECTVEGTSNPNLYWYRQAAGRGLQLLFYSVGIGQISSEVPQNLSASRPQDRQFILSSKKLLLSDSGFYLCAWSGQGSRTDTQYFGPGTRLTVL.

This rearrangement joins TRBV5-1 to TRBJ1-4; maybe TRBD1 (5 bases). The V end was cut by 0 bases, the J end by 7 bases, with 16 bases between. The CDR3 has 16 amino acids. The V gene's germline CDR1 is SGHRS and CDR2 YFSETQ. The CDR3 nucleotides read TGCGCCAGCAGCTTGGCACGGGACCCGACATTTGAAAAACTGTTTTTT. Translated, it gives CASSLARDPTFEKLFF. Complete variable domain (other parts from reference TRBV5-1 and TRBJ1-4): KAGVTQTPRYLIKTRGQQVTLSCSPISGHRSVSWYQQTPGQGLQFLFEYFSETQRNKGNFPGRFSGRQFSNSRSEMNVSTLELGDSALYLCASSLARDPTFEKLFFGSGTQLSVL.

CDR3 coding DNA: TGCGCCAGCAGCCAAGATGCGCTAGCCGCGTCGATTTACGAGCAGTACTTC. Its protein product is CASSQDALAASIYEQYF. The chain joins TRBV4-3 to TRBJ2-7; possible D gene TRBD2, 5 bases. V was cut by 0 bases and J by 4 bases, with 19 bases left in between. The CDR3 covers 17 residues. Germline-derived CDR1 and CDR2 are LGHNA and YSLEER.

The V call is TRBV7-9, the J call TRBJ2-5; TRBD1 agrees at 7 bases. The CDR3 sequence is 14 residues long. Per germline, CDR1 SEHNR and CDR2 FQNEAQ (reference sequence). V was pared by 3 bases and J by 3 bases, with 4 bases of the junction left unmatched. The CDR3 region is CASSLGQKKETQYF. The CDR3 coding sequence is TGTGCCAGCAGCTTGGGACAGAAAAAAGAGACCCAGTACTTC. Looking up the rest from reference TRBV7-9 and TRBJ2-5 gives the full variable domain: DTGVSQNPRHKITKRGQNVTFRCDPISEHNRLYWYRQTLGQGPEFLTYFQNEAQLEKSRLLSDRFSAERPKGSFSTLEIQRTEQGDSAMYLCASSLGQKKETQYFGPGTRLLVL.

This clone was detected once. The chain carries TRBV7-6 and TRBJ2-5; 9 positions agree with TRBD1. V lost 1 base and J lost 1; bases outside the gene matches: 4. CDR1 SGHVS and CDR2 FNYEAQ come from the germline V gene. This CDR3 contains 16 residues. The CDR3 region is CASSLGGQGGQETQYF. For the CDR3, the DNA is TGTGCCAGCAGCTTAGGGGGACAGGGTGGCCAAGAGACCCAGTACTTC.

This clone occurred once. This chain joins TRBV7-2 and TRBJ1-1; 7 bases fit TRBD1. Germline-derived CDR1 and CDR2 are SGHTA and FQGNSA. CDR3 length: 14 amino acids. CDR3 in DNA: TGTGGTACGCGGTCCCGACAGGGACCCACTGAAGCTTTCTTT. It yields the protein CGTRSRQGPTEAFF.

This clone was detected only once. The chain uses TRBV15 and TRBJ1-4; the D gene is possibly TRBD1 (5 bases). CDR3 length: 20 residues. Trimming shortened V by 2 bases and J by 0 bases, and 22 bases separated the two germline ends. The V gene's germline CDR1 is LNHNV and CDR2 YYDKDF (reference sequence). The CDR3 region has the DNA TGTGCCACCAGCAGAAACATTGGCGGTTGGGGGAGTGCAACTAATGAAAAACTGTTTTTT. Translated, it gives CATSRNIGGWGSATNEKLFF.

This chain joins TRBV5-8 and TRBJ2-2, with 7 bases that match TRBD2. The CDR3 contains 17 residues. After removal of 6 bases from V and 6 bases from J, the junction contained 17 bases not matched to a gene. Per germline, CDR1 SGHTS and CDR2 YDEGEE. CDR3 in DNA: TGTGCCAGCACGCCTCGGGTAGGCGGGAGTTTCTCCGGGGAGCTGTTTTTT. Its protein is CASTPRVGGSFSGELFF.

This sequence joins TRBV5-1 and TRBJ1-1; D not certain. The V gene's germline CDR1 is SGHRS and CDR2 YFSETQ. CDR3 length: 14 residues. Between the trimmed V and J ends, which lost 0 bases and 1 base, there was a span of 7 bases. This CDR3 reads CASSLAASNTEAFF. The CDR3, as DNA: TGCGCCAGCAGCTTGGCGGCTTCGAACACTGAAGCTTTCTTT.

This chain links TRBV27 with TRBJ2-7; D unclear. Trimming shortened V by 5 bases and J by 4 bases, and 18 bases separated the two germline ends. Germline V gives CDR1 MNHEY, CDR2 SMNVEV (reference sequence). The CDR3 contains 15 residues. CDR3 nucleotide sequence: TGTGCCAGCAGTCCAACGGCCACCGGCTATTACGAGCAGTACTTC. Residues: CASSPTATGYYEQYF.

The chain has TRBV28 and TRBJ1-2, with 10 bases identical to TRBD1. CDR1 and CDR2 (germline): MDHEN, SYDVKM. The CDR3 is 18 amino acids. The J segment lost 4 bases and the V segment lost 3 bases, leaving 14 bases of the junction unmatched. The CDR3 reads CASSLSFYSGTGVYGYTF. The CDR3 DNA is TGTGCCAGCAGTTTGTCTTTTTATAGTGGGACAGGGGTCTATGGCTACACCTTC.

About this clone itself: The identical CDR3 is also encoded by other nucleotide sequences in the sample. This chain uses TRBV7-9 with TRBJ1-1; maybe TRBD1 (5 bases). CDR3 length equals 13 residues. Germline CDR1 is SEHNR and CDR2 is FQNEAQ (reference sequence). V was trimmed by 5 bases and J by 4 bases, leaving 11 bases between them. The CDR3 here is CASSPPGGTEAFF. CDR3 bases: TGTGCCAGCAGCCCACCGGGGGGCACTGAAGCTTTCTTT.

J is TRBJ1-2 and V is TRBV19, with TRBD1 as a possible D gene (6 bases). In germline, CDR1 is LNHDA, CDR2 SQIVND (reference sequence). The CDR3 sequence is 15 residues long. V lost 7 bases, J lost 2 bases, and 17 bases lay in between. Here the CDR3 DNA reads TGTGCCAGTACCAAAAACAGGGAGTCAAACTATGGCTACACCTTC. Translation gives CASTKNRESNYGYTF.

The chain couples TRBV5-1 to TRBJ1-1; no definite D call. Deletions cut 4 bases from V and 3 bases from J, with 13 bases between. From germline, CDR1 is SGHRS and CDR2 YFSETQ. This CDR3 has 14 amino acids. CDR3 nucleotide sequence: TGCGCCAGCAGCCCGAGGGAGTGGCACACTGAAGCTTTCTTT. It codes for CASSPREWHTEAFF. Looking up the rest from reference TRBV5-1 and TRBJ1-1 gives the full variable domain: KAGVTQTPRYLIKTRGQQVTLSCSPISGHRSVSWYQQTPGQGLQFLFEYFSETQRNKGNFPGRFSGRQFSNSRSEMNVSTLELGDSALYLCASSPREWHTEAFFGQGTRLTVV.

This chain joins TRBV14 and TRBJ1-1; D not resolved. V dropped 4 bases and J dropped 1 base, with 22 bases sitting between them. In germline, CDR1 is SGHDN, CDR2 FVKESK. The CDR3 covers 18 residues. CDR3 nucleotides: TGTGCCAGCAGCCCCCCTGGGAGTTGGGTCCACACGAACACTGAAGCTTTCTTT. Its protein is CASSPPGSWVHTNTEAFF.

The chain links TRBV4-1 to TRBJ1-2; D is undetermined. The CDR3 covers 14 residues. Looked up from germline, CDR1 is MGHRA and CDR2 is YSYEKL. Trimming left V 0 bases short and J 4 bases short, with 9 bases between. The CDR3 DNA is TGCGCCAGCAGCCAAGAGTCCGTCCGCTATGGCTACACCTTC. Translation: CASSQESVRYGYTF.